The clone carrying this TCR beta chain was recorded a few times. Its specificity is not known. Germline assignment: CDR1 SGHTA and CDR2 FQGNSA. Trimming removed 1 base from V and 7 bases from J; junction bases left unmatched: 0. The CDR3 contains 13 residues. The treatment: oral pan-JAK inhibitor, 5-10 mg twice daily. This entry belongs to a study of CD8+ T cells in alopecia areata. Study conclusions and caveats: Scalp samples also contribute reads from the resident alphabeta T cells found in normal skin.

Investigators isolated RNA and reverse transcribed it into cDNA to act as the sequencing template. TCRdb's table, derived via immunoSEQ multiplex PCR, lists solely in-frame clones and lacks some. This repertoire shows nearly 200,000 clones, roughly 50% found once; its top ten account for 5.5%. Sequenced here: CD4+ T cells sorted from blood, sampled at week 24, from a patient treated with tofacitinib. This rearrangement joins TRBV7-2 to TRBJ1-2; 10 nucleotides agree with TRBD1. The receptor was derived from a human donor with alopecia areata. CDR3: CASSLGDRGGYTF. The CDR3 DNA reads TGTGCCAGCAGCTTAGGGGACAGGGGTGGCTACACCTTC.